A single sample gave rise to the 3 T cell receptor beta chains below, sequenced in a study of PD-1 blockade in mismatch repair-deficient tumors. Method: immunoSEQ multiplex PCR; TCRdb's copy keeps in-frame clones and lacks some. The repertoire has 120,000 or so clones, about 86% of them found once; the top ten carry roughly 14%. The material was peripheral blood, obtained 44 weeks after starting pembrolizumab. These receptors all come from an adult with mismatch repair-deficient cancer.

The CDR3 DNA reads as TGTGCCAGCTTCCCTTTGTTTGCCAGGCTCTCTCGCCATTCACCCCTCCACTTT. Its translation: CASFPLFARLSRHSPLHF. This chain joins TRBV27 and TRBJ1-6; no firm D call. The CDR3 totals 18 residues. The germline V and J ends were trimmed by 8 bases and 8 bases, with 28 bases remaining between them. Germline V lookup: CDR1 MNHEY, CDR2 SMNVEV (reference sequence).

The chain links TRBV30 to TRBJ1-2; 9 bases agree with TRBD1. Losses at the gene ends were 1 base for V and 5 bases for J; bases not matched to a gene: 8. Germline V gene lookup returns CDR1 GTSNPN and CDR2 SVGIG (reference sequence). This CDR3 region has 15 residues. The CDR3 loop reads CAWSDGTGLGYGYTF. The CDR3 nucleotides are TGTGCCTGGAGTGACGGGACAGGGTTAGGGTATGGCTACACCTTC.

V usage is TRBV25-1 and J usage is TRBJ2-7; D is undetermined. Germline V gene data show CDR1 as MGHDK and CDR2 as SYGVNS. The V end lost 1 base, the J end lost 6 bases, and 4 bases lay between the germline ends. CDR3 length: 11 amino acids. CDR3 region: CASSESSEQYF. The CDR3 DNA reads as TGTGCCAGCAGTGAATCAAGCGAGCAGTACTTC.